This is a list of T cell receptor beta chains from one sample in a study of T-cell reconstitution after alpha-beta-depleted transplantation in children. TCRdb reanalysed the PCR reads using MiXCR and keeps one entry per CDR3 protein. There are some 600,000 distinct CDR3 sequences in the sample; about 15% occur only once, and approximately 1% lies in the top ten. The sample was PBMCs from the stem cell graft donor, taken from the stem cell graft. The receptors shown here come from a human donor who donated a stem cell graft to a child with acute myeloid leukemia. Both conserved end residues are part of each CDR3. A D gene is named only where the DNA matches it firmly. Expanded clones get a size class; other rows say once, few or many, or leave the size out.

CDR3: CSARMGARATGELFF; DNA: TGCAGTGCCCGCATGGGGGCACGAGCCACCGGGGAGCTGTTTTTT; J: TRBJ2-2; V: TRBV20-1; size: many; D: NA
CDR3: CASSPGEVAFF; DNA: TGTGCCAGCAGCCCAGGGGAGGTCGCTTTCTTT; J: TRBJ1-1; V: TRBV12-3/TRBV12-4; size: NA; D: NA
CDR3: CATSEADEAFF; DNA: TGTGCCACCAGTGAGGCGGATGAAGCTTTCTTT; J: TRBJ1-1; V: TRBV24-1; size: many; D: NA
CDR3: CASSLEGGGATDTQYF; DNA: TGCGCCAGCAGCTTGGAAGGCGGGGGGGCCACAGATACGCAGTATTTT; J: TRBJ2-3; V: TRBV5-1; size: NA; D: TRBD2
CDR3: CSVEKGGPYNEQFF; DNA: TGCAGCGTTGAAAAAGGGGGCCCGTACAATGAGCAGTTCTTC; J: TRBJ2-1; V: TRBV29-1; size: many; D: TRBD1
CDR3: CASSWGRNSGANVLTF; DNA: TGTGCCAGCAGCTGGGGACGCAACTCTGGGGCCAACGTCCTGACTTTC; J: TRBJ2-6; V: TRBV7-2; size: many; D: NA
CDR3: CASSLPTGYEQFF; DNA: TGTGCCAGCAGCTTGCCTACAGGGTATGAGCAGTTCTTC; J: TRBJ2-1; V: TRBV7-9; size: once; D: NA
CDR3: CSARKQPLLPLHF; DNA: TGCAGTGCTAGGAAACAGCCTCTTTTACCCCTCCACTTT; J: TRBJ1-6; V: TRBV20-1; size: many; D: NA
CDR3: CASSSGGGGGGYTF; DNA: TGTGCCAGCAGCTCCGGCGGGGGGGGAGGCGGCTACACCTTC; J: TRBJ1-2; V: TRBV12-3/TRBV12-4; size: NA; D: NA
CDR3: CSARVTRTSYGYTF; DNA: TGCAGTGCTAGAGTTACACGAACATCCTATGGCTACACCTTC; J: TRBJ1-2; V: TRBV20-1; size: many; D: NA
CDR3: CASSLAGGTGTYGYTF; DNA: TGCGCCAGCAGCTTGGCCGGAGGGACAGGCACCTATGGCTACACCTTC; J: TRBJ1-2; V: TRBV5-1; size: NA; D: TRBD1
CDR3: CSVDGTVGEQYF; DNA: TGCAGCGTAGACGGGACCGTCGGGGAGCAGTACTTC; J: TRBJ2-7; V: TRBV29-1; size: few; D: NA
CDR3: CASRRPGDSPLHF; DNA: TGTGCCAGCAGACGACCAGGGGATTCACCCCTCCACTTT; J: TRBJ1-6; V: TRBV12-3/TRBV12-4; size: many; D: NA
CDR3: CASSLVLSGEATGELFF; DNA: TGTGCCAGCAGCTTAGTTCTGTCGGGCGAGGCCACCGGGGAGCTGTTTTTT; J: TRBJ2-2; V: TRBV7-8; size: few; D: NA
CDR3: CASSLGFGSPYYNSPLHF; DNA: TGTGCCAGCAGCTTAGGATTCGGGAGTCCCTACTATAATTCACCCCTCCACTTT; J: TRBJ1-6; V: TRBV11-2; size: few; D: NA
CDR3: CASSVLAGGTDTQYF; DNA: TGTGCCAGCAGTGTACTAGCGGGGGGCACAGATACGCAGTATTTT; J: TRBJ2-3; V: TRBV6-4; size: many; D: TRBD2
CDR3: CSARRGSQETQYF; DNA: TGCAGTGCTAGACGGGGATCCCAAGAGACCCAGTACTTC; J: TRBJ2-5; V: TRBV20-1; size: many; D: NA
CDR3: CAISEGTVNYGYTF; DNA: TGTGCCATCAGTGAAGGGACAGTCAACTATGGCTACACCTTC; J: TRBJ1-2; V: TRBV10-3; size: many; D: TRBD1
CDR3: CASSQDPSAGGRETQYF; DNA: TGCGCCAGCAGCCAAGATCCTTCAGCGGGGGGGCGAGAGACCCAGTACTTC; J: TRBJ2-5; V: TRBV4-1; size: few; D: TRBD2
CDR3: CASSRGGASTEAFF; DNA: TGTGCCAGCAGCCGGGGGGGTGCAAGCACTGAAGCTTTCTTT; J: TRBJ1-1; V: TRBV12-3/TRBV12-4; size: few; D: NA
CDR3: CSSRGLAGALSLNNEQFF; DNA: TGCAGTAGTAGGGGACTAGCGGGGGCCCTTTCTTTGAACAATGAGCAGTTCTTC; J: TRBJ2-1; V: TRBV20-1; size: NA; D: TRBD2
CDR3: CASSVAPTGGGYTF; DNA: TGTGCCAGCAGCGTAGCCCCTACAGGGGGCGGCTACACCTTC; J: TRBJ1-2; V: TRBV7-2; size: few; D: TRBD1
CDR3: CASSLASGGINTEAFF; DNA: TGCGCCAGCAGCTTGGCGTCAGGGGGAATCAACACTGAAGCTTTCTTT; J: TRBJ1-1; V: TRBV5-1; size: few; D: TRBD1
CDR3: CSARDEAVDEKLFF; DNA: TGCAGTGCTAGAGATGAGGCCGTAGATGAAAAACTGTTTTTT; J: TRBJ1-4; V: TRBV20-1; size: many; D: NA
CDR3: CASSLGDRGSAGELFF; DNA: TGTGCCAGCAGCTTGGGGGACAGGGGCTCCGCCGGGGAGCTGTTTTTT; J: TRBJ2-2; V: TRBV5-6; size: NA; D: TRBD1